A single sample gave rise to the 30 T cell receptor beta chains below, sequenced in a study of blood T cell repertoires in COVID-19. The repertoire was sequenced with immunoSEQ multiplex PCR; TCRdb's copy has only in-frame clones and lacks some. The sample holds about 270,000 clones, 80% to 90% seen once. The sample comprised PBMCs or T cells enriched from blood (not recorded which). The receptors come from a woman under 40 with acute COVID-19.

V usage is TRBV9 and J usage is TRBJ2-1; no clear D. The CDR3 loop spans 12 amino acids. Trimming took off 3 bases at V and 7 bases at J, with 8 bases between the two ends. Germline values: CDR1 SGDLS, CDR2 YYNGEE. The chain's CDR3 is CASSESMNEQFF. For the CDR3, the DNA is TGTGCCAGCAGCGAGAGTATGAATGAGCAGTTCTTC.

The chain combines TRBV19 with TRBJ2-3; D uncertain. From germline, CDR1 is LNHDA and CDR2 SQIVND (reference sequence). This CDR3 region has 13 residues. V was clipped by 3 bases and J by 3 bases, with 7 bases between them. CDR3 region: CASSMVVTDTQYF. The CDR3 DNA sequence: TGTGCCAGTAGTATGGTAGTTACAGATACGCAGTATTTT.

The genes are TRBV28 and TRBJ2-1; TRBD2 matches at 9 bases. The CDR3 is made up of 15 amino acids. Germline CDR1 MDHEN, CDR2 SYDVKM. The V segment lost 5 bases and the J segment 7 bases; nucleotides outside the gene matches: 9. The CDR3 spells CASSRLPSGENEQFF. CDR3 nucleotides: TGTGCCAGCAGTCGCCTCCCTAGCGGGGAGAATGAGCAGTTCTTC. The complete variable domain, with remaining parts taken from reference TRBV28 and TRBJ2-1, reads DVKVTQSSRYLVKRTGEKVFLECVQDMDHENMFWYRQDPGLGLRLIYFSYDVKMKEKGDIPEGYSVSREKKERFSLILESASTNQTSMYLCASSRLPSGENEQFFGPGTRLTVL.

V gene TRBV30 combines with J gene TRBJ1-5; 8 positions agree with TRBD1. From germline, CDR1 is GTSNPN and CDR2 SVGIG (reference sequence). Losses at the gene ends were 0 bases for V and 6 bases for J; bases not matched to a gene: 7. The CDR3 has 15 amino acids. The DNA of the CDR3 is TGTGCCTGGAGTGTATCAGGGGGCTGGGGTCAGCCCCAGCATTTT. The encoded protein is CAWSVSGGWGQPQHF.

This clone was recorded once. The V and J genes are TRBV11-1 and TRBJ2-2, with D unclear. V shed 1 base and J shed 2 bases, with 11 bases lying between them. CDR1 and CDR2 (germline): SGHAT, FQDESV (reference sequence). The CDR3 contains 16 residues. The CDR3 sequence is CASSLEVSPNTGELFF. CDR3 coding DNA: TGTGCCAGCAGCTTAGAAGTGAGTCCAAACACCGGGGAGCTGTTTTTT. The full variable domain, its missing parts supplied by reference TRBV11-1 and TRBJ2-2, is EAEVAQSPRYKITEKSQAVAFWCDPISGHATLYWYRQILGQGPELLVQFQDESVVDDSQLPKDRFSAERLKGVDSTLKIQPAELGDSAMYLCASSLEVSPNTGELFFGEGSRLTVL.

The rearrangement links TRBV7-2 to TRBJ1-6; the match to TRBD1 covers 9 bases. Per the germline V gene, CDR1 is SGHTA and CDR2 is FQGNSA. The length of the CDR3 is 15 residues. After removal of 1 base from V and 10 bases from J, the junction contained 5 bases not matched to a gene. As DNA, the CDR3 is TGTGCCAGCAGCTTAGACACAGGGGGCTTCTCACCCCTCCACTTT. Its protein product is CASSLDTGGFSPLHF.

Here the CDR3 DNA reads TGTGCCATCACTGACCCGGACAGAGTCACAGATACGCAGTATTTT. Its translation is CAITDPDRVTDTQYF. This rearrangement joins TRBV10-3 to TRBJ2-3; D is possibly TRBD1 (6 bases). The CDR3 loop spans 15 amino acids. CDR1 ENHRY and CDR2 SYGVKD come from the germline V gene. With 7 bases removed from V and 2 bases from J, the gap between germline ends came to 16 bases.

The chain couples TRBV5-1 to TRBJ2-2, with D possibly matching TRBD2 (6 bases). The V gene lost 4 bases and the J gene lost 5 bases, with 18 bases spanning the gap. In germline, CDR1 is SGHRS, CDR2 YFSETQ. This CDR3 is built from 16 residues. The DNA for the CDR3 is TGCGCCAGCAGCCAGACGGGACTCCCGGAGACCGGGGAGCTGTTTTTT. Translated, it gives CASSQTGLPETGELFF.

DNA for the CDR3: TGTGCCAGCAGAGCCGGGACAGGGACCTACGAGCAGTACTTC. This sequence encodes CASRAGTGTYEQYF. This chain connects TRBV2 to TRBJ2-7, with 9 bases fitting TRBD1. From germline, CDR1 is SNHLY and CDR2 FYNNEI. Losses at the gene ends were 6 bases for V and 2 bases for J; bases not matched to a gene: 5. This CDR3 comprises 14 residues.

The chain couples TRBV27 to TRBJ1-2, with 7 bases matching TRBD1. Trimming removed 2 bases from V and 5 bases from J; junction bases left unmatched: 5. This CDR3 region has 14 residues. Germline CDR1 is MNHEY and CDR2 is SMNVEV (reference sequence). CDR3 DNA sequence: TGTGCCAGCAGTTTACGGGCAGGGGGGTATGGCTACACCTTC. Protein sequence: CASSLRAGGYGYTF.

This clone was seen a handful of times. The chain joins TRBV3-1 (or the pseudogene TRBV3-2) to TRBJ1-1, with TRBD1 matching over 9 bases. The CDR3 runs 16 residues. CDR1 and CDR2 (germline): LGHDT, YNNKEL (reference sequence). The trim removed 4 bases at V and 4 bases at J, leaving 10 bases unmatched. The CDR3 spells CASSRGQGPWGTEAFF. The CDR3 DNA is TGTGCCAGCAGCCGTGGACAGGGGCCGTGGGGCACTGAAGCTTTCTTT.

V gene TRBV3-1 (or the pseudogene TRBV3-2) combines with J gene TRBJ1-1; D might be TRBD1 (6 bases). The V gene lost 3 bases and the J gene lost 2 bases, with 13 bases spanning the gap. This CDR3 comprises 15 residues. Per germline, CDR1 LGHDT and CDR2 YNNKEL (reference sequence). Here the CDR3 reads CASSQTTGINTEAFF. DNA of the CDR3: TGTGCCAGCAGCCAGACCACAGGGATTAACACTGAAGCTTTCTTT.

J is TRBJ2-7 and V is TRBV21-1; no DNA check was done on the table's D call, TRBD2. TRBV21-1 is termed a pseudogene. The CDR3 runs to 18 residues. The CDR3 reads CASGQAGLLAGVDYEQYF. The DNA for the CDR3 is TGTGCCAGCGGACAGGCTGGGCTACTAGCGGGAGTTGACTACGAGCAGTACTTC.

V and J are TRBV2 and TRBJ1-2, with 7 bases matching TRBD1. V lost 2 bases and J lost 4; bases outside the gene matches: 7. Germline values: CDR1 SNHLY, CDR2 FYNNEI. The length of the CDR3 is 15 residues. Here the CDR3 DNA reads TGTGCCAGCAGTGAAACGACGGACAGGAGCTATGGCTACACCTTC. Translated: CASSETTDRSYGYTF.

V and J are TRBV4-2 and TRBJ2-7; tentative D call: TRBD2 (5 bases). This CDR3 has 14 residues. Deletions cut 4 bases from V and 3 bases from J, with 13 bases between. The germline V gene encodes CDR1 LGHNA and CDR2 YNFKEQ. CDR3 sequence: CASSPPERSYEQYF. CDR3 DNA: TGTGCCAGCAGCCCGCCGGAGCGGAGCTACGAGCAGTACTTC.

This clone was recorded only once. The CDR3 DNA reads TGTGCCAGCTTGGGGGGAAGTTCTAATGAAAAACTGTTTTTT. This gives the protein CASLGGSSNEKLFF. This sequence joins TRBV6-5 and TRBJ1-4; a weak D match, TRBD1 (5 bases). V dropped 8 bases and J dropped 3 bases, with 13 bases sitting between them. Germline lookup yields CDR1 MNHEY and CDR2 SVGAGI. The CDR3 extends over 14 amino acids.

The chain combines TRBV21-1 with TRBJ2-3; TRBD1 is the table's D call, not checked against the DNA. TRBV21-1 is listed as a pseudogene. The CDR3 contains 21 residues. The CDR3 loop reads CASSKVYTGEGQGFRTDTQYF. The CDR3 DNA is TGTGCCAGCAGCAAAGTCTATACCGGTGAGGGACAGGGATTTAGGACAGATACGCAGTATTTT.

The chain recombines TRBV19 with TRBJ2-2; 9 bases match TRBD2. This CDR3 comprises 15 residues. V was pared by 6 bases and J by 4 bases, with 6 bases of the junction left unmatched. CDR1 and CDR2 (germline): LNHDA, SQIVND (reference sequence). The CDR3, as DNA: TGTGCCAGTAGAAATAGCGGGAGAGGCACCGGGGAGCTGTTTTTT. Its protein is CASRNSGRGTGELFF.

This rearrangement joins TRBV5-4 to TRBJ2-2; 9 nucleotides agree with TRBD2. CDR3 length: 16 residues. Germline-derived CDR1 and CDR2 are SGHNT and YYREEE (reference sequence). V trimming: 3 bases; J trimming: 3 bases; junction bases outside the gene matches: 6. CDR3 nucleotide sequence: TGTGCCAGCAGCTCCTTGGCGGGAGGGTACACCGGGGAGCTGTTTTTT. Encoded protein: CASSSLAGGYTGELFF.

The gene calls are TRBV28 and TRBJ2-7; TRBD2 is a possible D gene (6 bases). With 0 bases removed from V and 2 bases from J, the gap between germline ends came to 11 bases. CDR1 is MDHEN, CDR2 SYDVKM, per germline. The CDR3 runs 15 residues. The CDR3: CASSLWASAPYEQYF. CDR3 DNA sequence: TGTGCCAGCAGTTTATGGGCTAGCGCTCCCTACGAGCAGTACTTC. Together with reference TRBV28 and TRBJ2-7, the CDR3 gives the full variable domain: DVKVTQSSRYLVKRTGEKVFLECVQDMDHENMFWYRQDPGLGLRLIYFSYDVKMKEKGDIPEGYSVSREKKERFSLILESASTNQTSMYLCASSLWASAPYEQYFGPGTRLTVT.

The chain carries TRBV5-1 and TRBJ2-2; TRBD1 matches 8 bases. V shed 3 bases and J 6 bases; nucleotides not matched to a gene: 4. Germline-derived CDR1 and CDR2 are SGHRS and YFSETQ. This CDR3 has 14 residues. CDR3 loop: CASSWTGISGELFF. For the CDR3, the DNA is TGCGCCAGCAGCTGGACAGGGATATCCGGGGAGCTGTTTTTT.

About this clone: In the same sample, other DNA sequences code for this CDR3. This chain connects TRBV29-1 to TRBJ2-7, with 10 bases fitting TRBD2. Trimming cost V 7 bases and J 2 bases; bases outside gene matches: 5. From germline, CDR1 is SQVTM and CDR2 ANQGSEA. CDR3 length: 13 amino acids. CDR3 protein: CSARTSGTYEQYF. CDR3 sequence (DNA): TGCAGCGCAAGGACTAGCGGAACCTACGAGCAGTACTTC.

This chain joins TRBV20-1 and TRBJ1-4; D ambiguous. V shed 6 bases and J shed 8 bases, with 7 bases lying between them. CDR1 and CDR2 (germline): DFQATT, SNEGSKA (reference sequence). This CDR3 contains 10 residues. The CDR3: CSALDEKLFF. Written as DNA, the CDR3 is TGCAGTGCCCTAGACGAAAAACTGTTTTTT.

The chain combines TRBV10-3 with TRBJ2-7, with 7 nucleotides matching TRBD1. Germline lookup yields CDR1 ENHRY and CDR2 SYGVKD. This CDR3 is 16 amino acids long. The V gene end was trimmed by 0 bases and the J gene end by 4 bases; junction bases not matched to a gene: 9. Here the CDR3 reads CAISESKGATTYEQYF. The DNA of the CDR3 is TGTGCCATCAGTGAGTCTAAGGGGGCCACCACGTACGAGCAGTACTTC.

The chain carries TRBV4-3 and TRBJ1-2; D ambiguous. The CDR3 is 15 amino acids. V lost 0 bases and J lost 7, with 15 bases in between. Germline assignment: CDR1 LGHNA and CDR2 YSLEER. For the CDR3, the DNA is TGCGCCAGCAGCCAAGATACCAAACCGGACTTTGGCTACACCTTC. It yields the protein CASSQDTKPDFGYTF.

The gene calls are TRBV7-2 and TRBJ2-3, with D maybe TRBD1 (7 bases). The CDR3 covers 15 residues. Germline V gene data show CDR1 as SGHTA and CDR2 as FQGNSA. Trimming stripped 7 bases from V and 0 bases from J, with 14 bases between. The CDR3 loop reads CASIRGEPSTDTQYF. The CDR3 DNA reads TGTGCCAGCATCAGGGGGGAACCTAGCACAGATACGCAGTATTTT.

V and J are TRBV4-3 and TRBJ2-2; 8 bases match TRBD2. V was pared by 0 bases and J by 0 bases, with 3 bases of the junction left unmatched. This CDR3 spans 17 amino acids. CDR1 is LGHNA and CDR2 is YSLEER in the germline V gene. The CDR3 nucleotides are TGCGCCAGCAGCCAAGAACCGGGACTAGCGAACACCGGGGAGCTGTTTTTT. This gives the protein CASSQEPGLANTGELFF.

This chain uses TRBV6-2 or TRBV6-3 with TRBJ1-2, with a weak D call TRBD1 (6 bases). CDR3 size: 15 residues. Germline-derived CDR1 and CDR2 are MNHEY and SVGEGT. Trimming removed 0 bases from V and 7 bases from J, with 15 bases in between. CDR3 sequence reads: CASSYSDTGWIGYTF. In DNA, the CDR3 is TGTGCCAGCAGTTACTCGGACACAGGGTGGATTGGCTACACCTTC.

The chain combines TRBV19 with TRBJ2-5; D is possibly TRBD2 (6 bases). CDR1 and CDR2 (germline): LNHDA, SQIVND (reference sequence). The CDR3 contains 14 residues. V lost 4 bases to trimming and J lost 3 bases, with 12 bases between them. The CDR3 sequence: CASSSGIAEETQYF. As DNA, the CDR3 is TGTGCCAGTAGTAGCGGGATAGCCGAAGAGACCCAGTACTTC. The whole variable domain, filled in from reference TRBV19 and TRBJ2-5, reads DGGITQSPKYLFRKEGQNVTLSCEQNLNHDAMYWYRQDPGQGLRLIYYSQIVNDFQKGDIAEGYSVSREKKESFPLTVTSAQKNPTAFYLCASSSGIAEETQYFGPGTRLLVL.

The V gene is TRBV7-9, the J gene TRBJ2-1; a possible D gene is TRBD1 (5 bases). Between the trimmed V and J ends, which lost 5 bases and 7 bases, there was a span of 21 bases. Germline V CDR1 and CDR2: SEHNR, FQNEAQ (reference sequence). The CDR3 totals 16 residues. CDR3 sequence: CASSRFPPRGRNEQFF. As DNA, the CDR3 is TGTGCCAGCAGCCGATTTCCACCAAGGGGCCGGAATGAGCAGTTCTTC.